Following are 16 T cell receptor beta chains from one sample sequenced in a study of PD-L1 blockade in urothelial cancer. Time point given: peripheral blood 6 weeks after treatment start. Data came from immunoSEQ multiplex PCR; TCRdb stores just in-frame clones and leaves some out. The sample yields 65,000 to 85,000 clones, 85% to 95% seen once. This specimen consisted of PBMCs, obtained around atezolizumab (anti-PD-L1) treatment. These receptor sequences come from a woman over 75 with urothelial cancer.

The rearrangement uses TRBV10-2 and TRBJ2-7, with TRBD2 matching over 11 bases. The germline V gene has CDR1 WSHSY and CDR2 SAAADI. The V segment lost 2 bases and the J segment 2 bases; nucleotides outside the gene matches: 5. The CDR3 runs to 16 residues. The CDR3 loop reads CASSELTSGATYEQYF. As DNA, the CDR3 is TGCGCCAGCAGTGAGCTGACTAGCGGGGCCACCTACGAGCAGTACTTC.

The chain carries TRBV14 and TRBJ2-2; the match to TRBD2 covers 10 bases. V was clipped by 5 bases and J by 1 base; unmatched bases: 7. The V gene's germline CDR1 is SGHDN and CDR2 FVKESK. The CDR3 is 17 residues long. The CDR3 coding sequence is TGTGCCAGCAGCAAATGGACTAGCGGAAAGAACACCGGGGAGCTGTTTTTT. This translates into CASSKWTSGKNTGELFF. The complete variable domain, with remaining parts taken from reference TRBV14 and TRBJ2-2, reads EAGVTQFPSHSVIEKGQTVTLRCDPISGHDNLYWYRRVMGKEIKFLLHFVKESKQDESGMPNNRFLAERTGGTYSTLKVQPAELEDSGVYFCASSKWTSGKNTGELFFGEGSRLTVL.

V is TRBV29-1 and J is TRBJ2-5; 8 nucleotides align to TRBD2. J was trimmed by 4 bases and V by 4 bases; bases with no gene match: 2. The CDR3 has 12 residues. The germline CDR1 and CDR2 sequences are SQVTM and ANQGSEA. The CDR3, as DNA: TGCAGCGTTGGTCTAGCGGGAGAGACCCAGTACTTC. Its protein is CSVGLAGETQYF. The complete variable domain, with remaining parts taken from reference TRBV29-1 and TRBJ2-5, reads SAVISQKPSRDICQRGTSLTIQCQVDSQVTMMFWYRQQPGQSLTLIATANQGSEATYESGFVIDKFPISRPNLTFSTLTVSNMSPEDSSIYLCSVGLAGETQYFGPGTRLLVL.

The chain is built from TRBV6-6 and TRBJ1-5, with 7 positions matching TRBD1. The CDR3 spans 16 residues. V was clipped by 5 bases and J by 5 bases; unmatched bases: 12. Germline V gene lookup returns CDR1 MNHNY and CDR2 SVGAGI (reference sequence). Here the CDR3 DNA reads TGTGCCAGCAGTCGCGACAGGGTAGGGATGGATCAGCCCCAGCATTTT. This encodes CASSRDRVGMDQPQHF.

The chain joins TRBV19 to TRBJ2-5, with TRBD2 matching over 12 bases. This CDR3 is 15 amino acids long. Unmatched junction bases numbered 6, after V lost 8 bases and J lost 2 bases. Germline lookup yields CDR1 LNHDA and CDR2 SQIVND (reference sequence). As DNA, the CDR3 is TGTGCCAGTCAGGGGACTAGCGGGTTTCAAGAGACCCAGTACTTC. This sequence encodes CASQGTSGFQETQYF.

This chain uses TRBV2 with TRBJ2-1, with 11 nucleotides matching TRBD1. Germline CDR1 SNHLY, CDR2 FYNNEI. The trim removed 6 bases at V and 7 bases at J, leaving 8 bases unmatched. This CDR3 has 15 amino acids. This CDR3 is CASRGGTGGYNEQFF. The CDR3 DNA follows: TGTGCCAGCAGGGGGGGGACAGGGGGGTATAATGAGCAGTTCTTC.

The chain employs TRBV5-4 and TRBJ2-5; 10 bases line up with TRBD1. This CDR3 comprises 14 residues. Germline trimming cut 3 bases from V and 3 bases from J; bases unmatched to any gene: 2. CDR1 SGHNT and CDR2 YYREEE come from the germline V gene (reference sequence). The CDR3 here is CASSSGQGKETQYF. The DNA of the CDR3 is TGTGCCAGCAGCTCGGGACAGGGGAAAGAGACCCAGTACTTC.

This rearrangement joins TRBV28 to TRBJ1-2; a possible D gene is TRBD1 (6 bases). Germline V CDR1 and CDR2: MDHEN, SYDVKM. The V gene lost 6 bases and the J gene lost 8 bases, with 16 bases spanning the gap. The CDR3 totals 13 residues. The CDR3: CASRPQGGGGYTF. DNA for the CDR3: TGTGCCAGCAGGCCGCAGGGAGGGGGGGGCTACACCTTC.

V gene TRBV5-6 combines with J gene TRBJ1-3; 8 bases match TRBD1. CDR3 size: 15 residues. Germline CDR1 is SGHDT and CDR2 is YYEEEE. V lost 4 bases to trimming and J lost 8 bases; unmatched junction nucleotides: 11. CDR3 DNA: TGTGCCAGCAGCAAGACAGGGGCCTCTCGGGACACCATATATTTT. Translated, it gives CASSKTGASRDTIYF.

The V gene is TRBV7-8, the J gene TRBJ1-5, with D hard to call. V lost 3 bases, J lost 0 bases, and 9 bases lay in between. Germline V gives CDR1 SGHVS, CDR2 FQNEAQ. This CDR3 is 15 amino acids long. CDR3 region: CASSFAANSNQPQHF. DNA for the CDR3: TGTGCCAGCAGCTTTGCTGCGAATAGCAATCAGCCCCAGCATTTT.

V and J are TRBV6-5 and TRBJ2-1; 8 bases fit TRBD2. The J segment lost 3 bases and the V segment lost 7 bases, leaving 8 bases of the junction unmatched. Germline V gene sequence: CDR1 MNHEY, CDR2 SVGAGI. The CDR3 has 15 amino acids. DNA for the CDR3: TGTGCCAGCAAATCGAGTAGCGGGGTCTACAATGAGCAGTTCTTC. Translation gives CASKSSSGVYNEQFF.

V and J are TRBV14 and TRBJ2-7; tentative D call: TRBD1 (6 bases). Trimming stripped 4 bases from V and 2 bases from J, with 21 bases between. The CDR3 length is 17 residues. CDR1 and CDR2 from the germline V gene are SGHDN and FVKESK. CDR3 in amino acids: CASSPSRGGRYTYEQYF. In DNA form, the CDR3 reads TGTGCCAGCAGCCCCTCACGAGGGGGACGCTACACCTACGAGCAGTACTTC.

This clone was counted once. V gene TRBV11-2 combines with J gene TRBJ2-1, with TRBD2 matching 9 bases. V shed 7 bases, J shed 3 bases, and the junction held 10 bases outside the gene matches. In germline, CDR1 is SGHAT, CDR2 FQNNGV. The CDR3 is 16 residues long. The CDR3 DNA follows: TGTGCCAGCACCCGTGGCGCGGGAGGGAGCTACAATGAGCAGTTCTTC. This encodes CASTRGAGGSYNEQFF.

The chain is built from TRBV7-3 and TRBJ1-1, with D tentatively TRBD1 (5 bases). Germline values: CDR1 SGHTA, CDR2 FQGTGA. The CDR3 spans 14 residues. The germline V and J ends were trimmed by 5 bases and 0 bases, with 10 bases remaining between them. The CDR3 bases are TGTGCCAGCAGCGCCCAGGGTATGAACACTGAAGCTTTCTTT. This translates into CASSAQGMNTEAFF.

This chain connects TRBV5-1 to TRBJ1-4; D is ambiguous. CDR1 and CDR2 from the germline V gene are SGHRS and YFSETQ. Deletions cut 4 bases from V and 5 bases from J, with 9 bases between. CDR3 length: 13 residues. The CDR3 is CASSVQQNEKLFF. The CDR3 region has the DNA TGCGCCAGCAGCGTACAGCAGAATGAAAAACTGTTTTTT.

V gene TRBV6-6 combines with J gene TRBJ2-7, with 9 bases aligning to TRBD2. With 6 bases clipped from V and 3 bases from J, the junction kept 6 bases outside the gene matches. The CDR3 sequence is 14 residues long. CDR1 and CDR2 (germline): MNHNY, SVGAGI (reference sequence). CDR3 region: CASRISGSLYEQYF. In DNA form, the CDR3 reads TGTGCCAGCAGAATTAGCGGGAGCCTCTACGAGCAGTACTTC.